The 24 T cell receptor beta chains reported below all come from one sample, sequenced in a study of blood T cells in healthy people across ages. Together with a sample-barcoded 5' primer, a J-beta primer mix was included in a second PCR lasting about 7 to 12 cycles. From the 5' RACE reads, TCRdb called clonotypes with MiXCR, one entry per CDR3 protein. The sample shows 550,000 to 750,000 distinct CDR3 sequences, under 25% of them seen only once. Source material: blood. The origin of the receptors is a man aged 65-85 years in good health.

This clonotype has only a few counts. V usage is TRBV5-6 and J usage is TRBJ2-7, with 7 bases aligning to TRBD2. Germline V gene data show CDR1 as SGHDT and CDR2 as YYEEEE. The CDR3 contains 15 residues. J was trimmed by 4 bases and V by 0 bases; bases with no gene match: 7. CDR3 residues: CASSLGLSGNYEQYF. The CDR3 DNA follows: TGTGCCAGCAGCTTGGGGTTGAGCGGGAATTACGAGCAGTACTTC.

In regard to this clonotype: Compared with germline, one end of the junction differs, possibly owing to a read error. The chain couples TRBV4-3 to TRBJ2-5; 8 bases match TRBD2. Germline values: CDR1 LGHNA, CDR2 YSLEER. This CDR3 spans 14 amino acids. The CDR3 sequence is CTSSQERGRETQYF. The DNA for the CDR3 is TGCACCAGCAGCCAAGAGCGGGGGAGGGAGACCCAGTACTTC.

The chain uses TRBV20-1 and TRBJ2-1; 11 bases agree with TRBD2. Germline-derived CDR1 and CDR2 are DFQATT and SNEGSKA (reference sequence). The CDR3 spans 17 residues. With 3 bases clipped from V and 3 bases from J, the junction kept 10 bases outside the gene matches. In DNA, the CDR3 is TGCAGTGCTAGTTGGATTAGCGGGAGGGCAAACTACAATGAGCAGTTCTTC. Encoded protein: CSASWISGRANYNEQFF.

The V call is TRBV29-1, the J call TRBJ2-3; 7 positions agree with TRBD2. Germline trimming cut 7 bases from V and 3 bases from J; bases unmatched to any gene: 4. Germline V lookup: CDR1 SQVTM, CDR2 ANQGSEA. The CDR3 spans 12 residues. CDR3 loop: CSGGLETDTQYF. CDR3 nucleotides: TGCAGCGGCGGACTAGAGACAGATACGCAGTATTTT.

This clonotype was detected a few times. The chain joins TRBV7-2 to TRBJ2-3, with TRBD2 matching over 11 bases. This CDR3 contains 15 residues. Germline V lookup: CDR1 SGHTA, CDR2 FQGNSA. V was pared by 2 bases and J by 3 bases, with 1 base of the junction left unmatched. The CDR3 bases are TGTGCCAGCAGCTTATCTAGCGGGAGGACAGATACGCAGTATTTT. As protein: CASSLSSGRTDTQYF.

This chain joins TRBV20-1 and TRBJ2-1, with 10 bases fitting TRBD1. V lost 2 bases and J lost 4; bases outside the gene matches: 5. The CDR3 consists of 15 residues. Germline V lookup: CDR1 DFQATT, CDR2 SNEGSKA (reference sequence). CDR3 residues: CSARRGQGGYNEQFF. CDR3 nucleotide sequence: TGCAGTGCTAGAAGAGGACAGGGGGGATACAATGAGCAGTTCTTC.

There are a few counts of this clonotype. J is TRBJ1-6 and V is TRBV4-1; no reliable D call. CDR1 is MGHRA, CDR2 YSYEKL, per germline. V lost 0 bases and J lost 7, with 10 bases in between. CDR3 length: 15 amino acids. The chain's CDR3 is CASSQDGRGNSPLHF. CDR3 nucleotides: TGCGCCAGCAGCCAAGATGGGCGGGGAAATTCACCCCTCCACTTT.

This clonotype was counted only a few times. CDR3 nucleotides: TGTGCCAGCAGCCACGCCAGGACCCAGTACTTC. This translates into CASSHARTQYF. The gene calls are TRBV3-1 and TRBJ2-5; no definite D call. The CDR3 is 11 residues long. V was cut by 3 bases and J by 7 bases, with 6 bases left in between. From germline, CDR1 is LGHDT and CDR2 YNNKEL (reference sequence).

This clonotype has just a few counts. This rearrangement joins TRBV20-1 to TRBJ2-7; D is unresolved. From germline, CDR1 is DFQATT and CDR2 SNEGSKA (reference sequence). The CDR3 has 12 residues. V dropped 5 bases and J dropped 0 bases, with 8 bases sitting between them. The CDR3 spells CSAGPDSYEQYF. CDR3 sequence (DNA): TGCAGTGCTGGACCCGACTCCTACGAGCAGTACTTC.

This clonotype was detected ten times or more. The chain joins TRBV5-1 to TRBJ2-2; no clear D gene. CDR1 SGHRS and CDR2 YFSETQ come from the germline V gene. The CDR3 is 14 amino acids. Trimming stripped 8 bases from V and 4 bases from J, with 15 bases between. The CDR3 DNA reads TGCGCCAGGCCCGGCCAGATTCGCACCGGGGAGCTGTTTTTT. This gives the protein CARPGQIRTGELFF.

This chain joins TRBV10-3 and TRBJ2-5; 13 nucleotides line up with TRBD2. The closer fit of TRBJ2-1 to the DNA end suggests the J call may be wrong. Per the germline V gene, CDR1 is ENHRY and CDR2 is SYGVKD. This CDR3 spans 14 amino acids. DNA for the CDR3: TGTGCCATCAGCGGACTAGCGGGAGATAATGAGCAGTTCTTC. Encoded protein: CAISGLAGDNEQFF.

This clonotype came up a few times. One end of the junction fails to match germline, which may point to a read error. The chain joins TRBV3-1 to TRBJ2-5; D might be TRBD2 (6 bases). CDR3 length equals 13 residues. Germline-derived CDR1 and CDR2 are LGHDT and YNNKEL (reference sequence). The CDR3 here is CASCHGTSETQYF. CDR3 nucleotides: TGTGCCAGCTGCCACGGGACTTCTGAGACCCAGTACTTC.

This chain connects TRBV2 to TRBJ2-1; 7 bases align to TRBD2. CDR3 size: 15 residues. The germline gives CDR1 SNHLY, CDR2 FYNNEI. The J segment lost 0 bases and the V segment lost 7 bases, leaving 6 bases of the junction unmatched. CDR3 amino acids: CASNERDLSYNEQFF. The DNA for the CDR3 is TGTGCCAGCAATGAGCGGGACCTCTCCTACAATGAGCAGTTCTTC.

The rearrangement joins TRBV6-1 to TRBJ2-6, with a possible D match to TRBD2 (6 bases). The germline V gene encodes CDR1 MNHNS and CDR2 SASEGT. The CDR3 spans 17 residues. V lost 6 bases to trimming and J lost 2 bases, with 17 bases between them. The chain's CDR3 is CASSQTSSAPGANVLTF. CDR3 sequence (DNA): TGTGCCAGCAGCCAGACTAGTTCCGCTCCTGGGGCCAACGTCCTGACTTTC.

The chain has TRBV4-3 and TRBJ2-1; maybe TRBD1 (5 bases). Between the trimmed V and J ends, which lost 0 bases and 5 bases, there was a span of 14 bases. The CDR3 length is 16 residues. The germline CDR1 and CDR2 sequences are LGHNA and YSLEER. CDR3 in amino acids: CASSQDLTDHNNEQFF. CDR3 coding DNA: TGCGCCAGCAGCCAAGATCTGACAGATCATAACAATGAGCAGTTCTTC.

The V gene is TRBV19, the J gene TRBJ1-2; unclear D gene. Between the trimmed V and J ends, which lost 4 bases and 4 bases, there was a span of 16 bases. This CDR3 contains 15 residues. Germline V gives CDR1 LNHDA, CDR2 SQIVND (reference sequence). CDR3 protein: CASSKIILTSYGYTF. CDR3 sequence (DNA): TGTGCCAGTAGTAAAATCATCTTGACTTCCTATGGCTACACCTTC.

The chain couples TRBV5-8 to TRBJ2-5, with unresolved D. V shed 0 bases and J shed 3 bases, with 15 bases lying between them. Looked up from germline, CDR1 is SGHTS and CDR2 is YDEGEE. This CDR3 region has 16 residues. This CDR3 reads CASSLGEATKEETQYF. DNA of the CDR3: TGTGCCAGCAGCTTGGGGGAAGCTACTAAAGAAGAGACCCAGTACTTC.

This clonotype was seen only a few times. V is TRBV28 and J is TRBJ2-7; perhaps TRBD2 as D (6 bases). Gene TRBJ2-1 matches the end of the DNA better, so the J call may be wrong. In germline, CDR1 is MDHEN, CDR2 SYDVKM. This CDR3 has 11 residues. CDR3 DNA: TGTGCCACCTCTAGCGTTCATGAGCAGTTCTTC. This codes for CATSSVHEQFF.

Here the CDR3 reads CASGLMAGENEQFF. The CDR3 nucleotides are TGTGCTAGTGGTTTGATGGCGGGAGAGAATGAGCAGTTCTTC. The V gene is TRBV12-5, the J gene TRBJ2-1, with 7 bases aligning to TRBD2. This CDR3 region has 14 residues. With 2 bases clipped from V and 7 bases from J, the junction kept 5 bases outside the gene matches. Per the germline V gene, CDR1 is LGHNT and CDR2 is FRNRAP.

This clonotype was counted a few times. The chain couples TRBV20-1 to TRBJ1-2, with D perhaps matching TRBD1 (6 bases). In germline, CDR1 is DFQATT, CDR2 SNEGSKA (reference sequence). V was trimmed by 0 bases and J by 0 bases, leaving 23 bases between them. This CDR3 contains 19 residues. The CDR3 sequence: CSARDPTLRGGRANYGYTF. CDR3 sequence (DNA): TGCAGTGCTAGAGATCCCACCCTACGGGGGGGGCGTGCTAACTATGGCTACACCTTC.

V is TRBV27 and J is TRBJ1-4, with 7 bases aligning to TRBD1. J gave up 7 bases and V 8 bases, and 10 bases lay outside the gene matches. Germline assignment: CDR1 MNHEY and CDR2 SMNVEV (reference sequence). CDR3 length equals 14 residues. The CDR3 sequence: CASGDRDPGEKLFF. DNA of the CDR3: TGTGCCAGCGGAGACAGGGACCCTGGTGAAAAACTGTTTTTT.

The chain employs TRBV6-5 and TRBJ2-1, with 11 bases matching TRBD2. The better agreement between TRBJ2-7 and the DNA end casts doubt on the J call. Germline V gene data show CDR1 as MNHEY and CDR2 as SVGAGI. CDR3 size: 14 residues. CDR3 bases: TGTGCCAGCAGGACTCAGACTAGCGGGAACGAGCAGTACTTC. Its translation: CASRTQTSGNEQYF.

The rearrangement uses TRBV19 and TRBJ2-5, with 13 bases aligning to TRBD2. The CDR3 consists of 17 residues. J lost 3 bases, V lost 5 bases, and 9 bases had no gene match. CDR1 and CDR2 (germline): LNHDA, SQIVND (reference sequence). This CDR3 is CASSYPGLAGVKETQYF. The CDR3 nucleotides are TGTGCCAGTAGTTACCCCGGACTAGCGGGAGTTAAAGAGACCCAGTACTTC.

The CDR3 coding sequence is TGCGCCAGCAGCTTGGGGGGAGGACAGGCGCTACCCAAAAACATTCAGTACTTC. Encoded protein: CASSLGGGQALPKNIQYF. The chain joins TRBV5-1 to TRBJ2-4; tentatively, D is TRBD1 (7 bases). This CDR3 is built from 18 residues. Germline V lookup: CDR1 SGHRS, CDR2 YFSETQ. Deletions cut 0 bases from V and 2 bases from J, with 18 bases between.